This TCR beta chain was obtained from a study of T cell responses to AZD1222 COVID-19 vaccine. Trimming took 5 bases from V and 4 from J; bases not matched to a gene: 12. The germline V gene encodes CDR1 SGHVS and CDR2 FQNEAQ. The CDR3 runs 17 residues. The table came from immunoSEQ multiplex PCR; TCRdb's copy has only in-frame clones and leaves some out. The top ten clones hold approximately 3% of a sample with 110,000 to 150,000 clones, more than 75% of them seen once. This specimen was peripheral blood, taken 28 days after the second AZD1222 dose. This clonotype originated in an adult who received the AZD1222 COVID-19 vaccine. J is TRBJ2-1 and V is TRBV7-8; 9 bases are shared with TRBD2. The CDR3 DNA reads as TGTGCCAGCAGCCGTAATCCGAGCGGGGGGTATTACAATGAGCAGTTCTTC. Its translation is CASSRNPSGGYYNEQFF.